This T cell receptor beta chain was captured in a study of cytomegalovirus exposure and HLA in healthy donors. The repertoire was sequenced with immunoSEQ multiplex PCR; TCRdb's copy has only in-frame clones and lacks some. The repertoire consists of around 98,000 clones, with about 90% occurring once and the leading ten covering around 6%. Trimming removed 1 base from V and 2 bases from J, with 12 bases in between. CDR1 is WNHNN, CDR2 SYGVQD, per germline (reference sequence). This CDR3 is 17 amino acids long. What was sequenced was PBMCs. This clonotype was obtained from a young man in good health and CMV-seropositive. This chain joins TRBV10-1 and TRBJ2-6, with D tentatively TRBD2 (7 bases). The CDR3 nucleotides read TGCGCCAGCAGTGAGTGGGAGGGGGGGCCTGGGGCCAACGTCCTGACTTTC. Residues: CASSEWEGGPGANVLTF.